This TCR beta chain emerged from a study of regulatory T cells in long-lasting Graves disease. Study-wide findings and caveats: With persistent disease, TRBV28, TRBJ1-2 and TRBJ2-5 were the favored segments. Those with persistent disease had in common more public clonotypes (2,741) than new patients (roughly 1,000). The sample size was small, and this may have reduced accuracy.

Noted time point: persistent/refractory GD, antithyroid drugs over 5 years with positive TRAb. PBMC RNA served as the TCR library source. Per American Thyroid Association guidelines, Graves' disease was diagnosed. This clonotype was found a few times. The target antigen is unknown. V lost 7 bases to trimming and J lost 1 base, with 13 bases between them. In germline, CDR1 is MNHNS, CDR2 SASEGT. The CDR3 has 15 amino acids. iRepertoire HTBI primers and Arm-PCR of CDR3 regions built TCR beta libraries. TCRdb called the multiplex PCR reads again in MiXCR, with one record for every CDR3 protein. Of 300,000 to 500,000 distinct CDR3 sequences listed, around 20% are singletons.

The sequence was obtained from a female donor with Graves disease. This specimen consisted of peripheral blood mononuclear cells (PBMCs), obtained when the disease was refractory, from a patient treated with antithyroid drugs. V usage is TRBV6-1 and J usage is TRBJ1-4; a possible D gene is TRBD1 (6 bases). For the CDR3, the DNA is TGTGCCAGCACCTACGACAGGCGAACTAATGAAAAACTGTTTTTT. Its protein product is CASTYDRRTNEKLFF.